This is a list of T cell receptor beta chains from one sample in a study of blood T cell repertoires in COVID-19. This table comes from immunoSEQ multiplex PCR, and its TCRdb copy is limited to in-frame clones, with some not included. Here the sample spans 250,000 to 300,000 clones, around 90% being singletons. Sequenced material: PBMCs or T cells enriched from blood (not recorded which). Source of these receptors: a woman aged 25-40 years who had recovered from COVID-19. The CDR3 runs from the conserved cysteine through the conserved F or W. D genes are given only for firm matches. Expanded clones are given a class, and other clones once, few, many or no size at all.

>.|TRBV3-1/TRBV3-2|TRBJ2-5|.|14
TGTGCCAGCAGCCAAGATGCCAGGGTGGGATATAGGTACTTC
CASSQDARVGYRYF
>.|TRBV28|TRBJ2-3|.|15
TGTGCCAGCAGCGGGGGTCCCCGGGCACTAGATACGCAGTATTTT
CASSGGPRALDTQYF
>TRBD1|TRBV28|TRBJ1-2|.|14
TGTGCCAGCAGTTGGGACAGGGGGCTCTTAGGCTACACCTTC
CASSWDRGLLGYTF
>TRBD2|TRBV2|TRBJ2-7|.|14
TGTGCCAGCAGTAGACTAGCGGGAGACTACGAGCAGTACTTC
CASSRLAGDYEQYF
>.|TRBV18|TRBJ2-3|once|14
TGTGCCAGCTCACCACCTAGCTGGCCAGATACGCAGTATTTT
CASSPPSWPDTQYF
>TRBD1|TRBV5-8|TRBJ1-4|.|15
TGTGCCAGCAGCTTGGAAGGGGGCGTCGGGGAAAAACTGTTTTTT
CASSLEGGVGEKLFF
>.|TRBV19|TRBJ2-7|.|15
TGTGCCAGTAGTATGGACGGGACAACAACCTACGAGCAGTACTTC
CASSMDGTTTYEQYF
>TRBD1|TRBV28|TRBJ1-1|.|14
TGTGCCAGCAGTTCCGGGACAGCTTACACTGAAGCTTTCTTT
CASSSGTAYTEAFF
>.|TRBV7-2|TRBJ1-2|.|16
TGTGCCAGCAGCGGGGGCGACAGACAACCCACCTATGGCTACACCTTC
CASSGGDRQPTYGYTF
>.|TRBV7-2|TRBJ2-4|.|16
TGTGCCAGCAGCTCTCCAGGACACTTAGCCAAAAACATTCAGTACTTC
CASSSPGHLAKNIQYF
>.|TRBV5-4|TRBJ1-1|.|14
TGTGCCAGCAGCTCAGAGACACAGAGCACTGAAGCTTTCTTT
CASSSETQSTEAFF
>.|TRBV9|TRBJ1-5|.|16
TGTGCCAGCAGCGTCCTCTGGCCCGCTAGCAATCAGCCCCAGCATTTT
CASSVLWPASNQPQHF
>.|TRBV9|TRBJ2-2|.|16
TGTGCCAGCAGCGTAGCAGCTAGCCCGAACACCGGGGAGCTGTTTTTT
CASSVAASPNTGELFF
>TRBD1|TRBV7-3|TRBJ2-1|.|16
TGTGCCAGCAGCTCGCATACGGGACAGGGGTTCAATGAGCAGTTCTTC
CASSSHTGQGFNEQFF
>.|TRBV5-1|TRBJ2-1|.|14
TGCGCCAGCAGCTTGGATCAACCGAGCGATGAGCAGTTCTTC
CASSLDQPSDEQFF
>TRBD1|TRBV24-1|TRBJ1-3|.|18
TGTGCCACCAGTGAACCCGGGACAGGCTTCGACGGAAGAGACACCATATATTTT
CATSEPGTGFDGRDTIYF
>TRBD1|TRBV5-8|TRBJ1-2|.|20
TGTGCCAGCAGCTTCGATGGGGGCCGAGACAGGGGAATTGCTAACTATGGCTACACCTTC
CASSFDGGRDRGIANYGYTF
>TRBD1|TRBV7-9|TRBJ1-1|.|17
TGTGCCAGCAGCTTAGGACAGGGGGGTTTTATGGGTTCTGAAGCTTTCTTT
CASSLGQGGFMGSEAFF
>TRBD1|TRBV5-4|TRBJ1-4|.|15
TGTGCCAGCAGCTTGATCGACAGGGGGGGAGAAAAACTGTTTTTT
CASSLIDRGGEKLFF
>TRBD2|TRBV30|TRBJ2-3|.|15
TGTGCCTGCCACGGGACTAGCGGGAGTGCAGATACGCAGTATTTT
CACHGTSGSADTQYF
>TRBD2|TRBV24-1|TRBJ2-6|.|16
TGTGCCACCGGGGGGGGGTGGCAGACTGGGGCCAACGTCCTGACTTTC
CATGGGWQTGANVLTF
>.|TRBV10-2|TRBJ1-5|.|14
TGCGCCAGCAGTCGGACAGATAGCAATCAGCCCCAGCATTTT
CASSRTDSNQPQHF
>.|TRBV30|TRBJ2-7|.|11
TGTGCCTGGTCGAGCTCCTACGAGCAGTACTTC
CAWSSSYEQYF
>.|TRBV6-5|TRBJ1-2|.|14
TGTGCCAGCAGTTCCCTTCAGGGGCCGTACGGCTACACCTTC
CASSSLQGPYGYTF
>TRBD2|TRBV27|TRBJ2-7|many|14
TGTGCCAGCAGTCGCAGCGGGAGGATCTACGAGCAGTACTTC
CASSRSGRIYEQYF
>TRBD2|TRBV9|TRBJ2-7|.|17
TGTGCCAGCAGCGAAATCCGGACTAGCGGGAGTTTCTACGAGCAGTACTTC
CASSEIRTSGSFYEQYF
>.|TRBV3-1/TRBV3-2|TRBJ2-3|.|16
TGTGCCAGCAACCCCCTCAGAGGGAGTTCGGGAGATACGCAGTATTTT
CASNPLRGSSGDTQYF
>TRBD1|TRBV6-5|TRBJ1-4|.|14
TGTGCCATCGGACAGGGACAGACTAATGAAAAACTGTTTTTT
CAIGQGQTNEKLFF
>TRBD2|TRBV7-2|TRBJ2-1|few|17
TGTGCCAGCAGCCCAAGCTCCCGCGGGAGCTCCTACAATGAGCAGTTCTTC
CASSPSSRGSSYNEQFF
>TRBD2|TRBV2|TRBJ2-1|.|18
TGTGCCAGCGGGACTAGCCGACGCAGAGGGGGCTCCTACAATGAGCAGTTCTTC
CASGTSRRRGGSYNEQFF
>TRBD1|TRBV2|TRBJ2-2|.|15
TGTGCCAGCAGTGGCGACAGGGGTGTAACCGGGGAGCTGTTTTTT
CASSGDRGVTGELFF
>.|TRBV9|TRBJ1-4|.|16
TGTGCCAGCAGCCCTCCGACAGGTGCAACTAATGAAAAACTGTTTTTT
CASSPPTGATNEKLFF
>TRBD1|TRBV9|TRBJ1-2|.|16
TGTGCCAGCAGCACACGGACAGGGCTGGTCGGTTATGGCTACACCTTC
CASSTRTGLVGYGYTF
>.|TRBV3-1/TRBV3-2|TRBJ1-2|once|14
TGTGCCAGCACCAGCACGGGACTTCCGGATGGCTACACCTTC
CASTSTGLPDGYTF
>.|TRBV29-1|TRBJ2-7|.|13
TGCAGCGTTGAAGAAGGAGGGTGGGGGGAGCAGTACTTC
CSVEEGGWGEQYF
>.|TRBV29-1|TRBJ2-5|.|11
TGCAGCGTTGAACTCCGGGAGACCCAGTACTTC
CSVELRETQYF
>.|TRBV27|TRBJ1-5|.|14
TGTGCCAGCAGTCCCGGGACACGGGGTCAGCCCCAGCATTTT
CASSPGTRGQPQHF
>TRBD2|TRBV24-1|TRBJ2-1|.|17
TGTGCCACCAGTGACCGGGGGACTAGCGGGAGCTACAATGAGCAGTTCTTC
CATSDRGTSGSYNEQFF
>.|TRBV28|TRBJ2-7|.|12
TGTGCCAGCAGTCTGAGCTCCTACGAGCAGTACTTC
CASSLSSYEQYF
>TRBD2|TRBV28|TRBJ2-7|.|14
TGTGCCAGCAGATTCCCGGGACTAGGGTACGAGCAGTACTTC
CASRFPGLGYEQYF
>.|TRBV4-2|TRBJ1-1|.|15
TGTGCCAGCAGCCAAGATGCGGGCAGGGGAACTGAAGCTTTCTTT
CASSQDAGRGTEAFF
>TRBD2|TRBV9|TRBJ2-7|.|15
TGTGCCAGCAGCGTAGAGGCTAGCGGACCCTACGAGCAGTACTTC
CASSVEASGPYEQYF